Below, 18 T cell receptor beta chains from the same sample are listed, as sequenced in a study of molecular identifiers for immune sequencing clone quantification. Each CDR3 protein is one row after TCRdb ran MiXCR on the PCR reads. The sample lists 90,000 or so distinct CDR3 sequences, 21% occurring once. Sequencing input: naive CD8+ T cells from blood, with Jurkat cell RNA spiked in. Subset indicated: FACS-sorted CD8+CD4-CCR7+CD45RA+ naive T cells. The origin of the receptors is a human donor in good health. Some libraries in this study had Jurkat cell RNA spiked in.

This clonotype was seen at least ten times. The chain has TRBV6-5 and TRBJ1-3; D uncertain. CDR3 length: 15 amino acids. Germline lookup yields CDR1 MNHEY and CDR2 SVGAGI. V was cut by 0 bases and J by 2 bases, with 8 bases left in between. The CDR3 DNA reads TGTGCCAGCAGTTACTCGTCCACGACTGGAAACACCATATATTTT. Translating gives CASSYSSTTGNTIYF.

This clonotype showed up many times. This chain connects TRBV7-6 to TRBJ2-3, with no clear D. V lost 5 bases, J lost 4 bases, and 16 bases lay in between. CDR3 length: 15 amino acids. Germline CDR1 SGHVS, CDR2 FNYEAQ. The CDR3 bases are TGTGCCAGCAGCCACCGTCCGGCTGAGGCAGATACGCAGTATTTT. Protein: CASSHRPAEADTQYF. The full variable domain, completed using reference TRBV7-6 and TRBJ2-3, is GAGVSQSPRYKVTKRGQDVALRCDPISGHVSLYWYRQALGQGPEFLTYFNYEAQQDKSGLPNDRFSAERPEGSISTLTIQRTEQRDSAMYRCASSHRPAEADTQYFGPGTRLTVL.

This clonotype was observed a handful of times. This rearrangement joins TRBV6-6 to TRBJ1-4; maybe TRBD1 (5 bases). Germline V gene sequence: CDR1 MNHNY, CDR2 SVGAGI (reference sequence). The ends were cut back, 7 bases at V and 8 bases at J, with 17 bases in the middle. The CDR3 is 14 amino acids. The CDR3 coding sequence is TGTGCCAGCAAACCGGGACCCCTCGGCGAAAAACTGTTTTTT. Protein product: CASKPGPLGEKLFF.

This clonotype has a count of ten or more. The CDR3, as DNA: TGTGCCAGCAGCTGGGGGGCCGCTACCTCAGATACGCAGTATTTT. Translating it yields CASSWGAATSDTQYF. V gene TRBV13 combines with J gene TRBJ2-3; D is tentatively TRBD1 or TRBD2 (6 bases each). CDR1 and CDR2 from the germline V gene are PRHDT and FYEKMQ (reference sequence). CDR3 length equals 15 residues. V dropped 4 bases and J dropped 4 bases, with 15 bases sitting between them.

This clonotype was observed many times. The V gene is TRBV5-6, the J gene TRBJ2-3; D is perhaps TRBD2 (6 bases). Germline CDR1 SGHDT, CDR2 YYEEEE. This CDR3 spans 15 amino acids. V dropped 4 bases and J dropped 4 bases, with 16 bases sitting between them. The CDR3 reads CASSPRVTGADTQYF. In DNA, the CDR3 is TGTGCCAGCAGCCCGCGGGTGACGGGGGCAGATACGCAGTATTTT.

This clonotype appeared many times. This chain uses TRBV28 with TRBJ2-5; possible D gene TRBD2, 5 bases. In germline, CDR1 is MDHEN, CDR2 SYDVKM. V dropped 6 bases and J dropped 3 bases, with 26 bases sitting between them. CDR3 length equals 18 residues. The CDR3 DNA is TGTGCCAGCAGACCTTTCAGGATGGAGGCGATGATCAAAGAGACCCAGTACTTC. Protein sequence: CASRPFRMEAMIKETQYF.

At least ten counts were recorded for this clonotype. This chain uses TRBV4-2 with TRBJ2-1; D might be TRBD1 (5 bases). V was clipped by 0 bases and J by 0 bases, with 6 bases between them. The CDR3 is 15 residues long. Germline loops: CDR1 LGHNA, CDR2 YNFKEQ. The CDR3 nucleotides read TGTGCCAGCAGCCAAGACAGGGTCTCCTACAATGAGCAGTTCTTC. As protein: CASSQDRVSYNEQFF.

This clonotype was found many times. The chain employs TRBV30 and TRBJ1-1; possibly TRBD1 for D (5 bases). V shed 1 base and J shed 4 bases, with 10 bases lying between them. The CDR3 loop spans 13 amino acids. Germline values: CDR1 GTSNPN, CDR2 SVGIG (reference sequence). Here the CDR3 reads CAWSESGGTEAFF. The CDR3 DNA follows: TGTGCCTGGAGTGAATCCGGGGGCACTGAAGCTTTCTTT.

The chain uses TRBV6-4 and TRBJ2-1, with D unresolved. Trimming stripped 0 bases from V and 2 bases from J, with 11 bases between. The V gene's germline CDR1 is MRHNA and CDR2 SNTAGT. The CDR3 extends over 16 amino acids. CDR3 amino acids: CASSDSALPPYNEQFF. The CDR3 DNA reads as TGTGCCAGCAGTGACTCGGCACTACCGCCCTACAATGAGCAGTTCTTC.

The sample holds many counts of this clonotype. This chain joins TRBV11-2 and TRBJ2-1, with D possibly called TRBD1 or TRBD2 (7 bases each). V dropped 6 bases and J dropped 0 bases, with 15 bases sitting between them. The CDR3 spans 16 residues. CDR1 and CDR2 from the germline V gene are SGHAT and FQNNGV. The CDR3: CASRHQGGSSYNEQFF. The DNA for the CDR3 is TGTGCCAGCAGACACCAGGGGGGGAGCTCCTACAATGAGCAGTTCTTC.

This clonotype has at least ten counts. The rearrangement links TRBV6-5 to TRBJ2-3; 7 bases are a match to TRBD2. This CDR3 is built from 15 residues. Germline assignment: CDR1 MNHEY and CDR2 SVGAGI. V was pared by 11 bases and J by 0 bases, with 11 bases of the junction left unmatched. DNA of the CDR3: TGTGCCTCCCTAGCGGACTCTTATAGCACAGATACGCAGTATTTT. This gives the protein CASLADSYSTDTQYF.

The rearrangement joins TRBV14 to TRBJ2-1, with TRBD2 matching over 11 bases. CDR3 size: 16 residues. After removal of 4 bases from V and 2 bases from J, the junction contained 4 bases not matched to a gene. Germline V CDR1 and CDR2: SGHDN, FVKESK. CDR3 amino acids: CASSRLTSGAYNEQFF. For the CDR3, the DNA is TGTGCCAGCAGCCGCCTGACTAGCGGGGCCTACAATGAGCAGTTCTTC.

This clonotype appeared many times. The chain links TRBV4-2 to TRBJ2-7; either TRBD1 or TRBD2 may supply D (5 bases each). The CDR3 length is 13 residues. Germline values: CDR1 LGHNA, CDR2 YNFKEQ. V gave up 4 bases and J gave up 3 bases, with 10 bases separating them. CDR3 region: CASSPGTDYEQYF. In DNA form, the CDR3 reads TGTGCCAGCAGCCCTGGGACGGACTACGAGCAGTACTTC.

This clonotype was counted at least ten times. The gene calls are TRBV13 and TRBJ1-1; D perhaps matches TRBD1 (6 bases). With 4 bases removed from V and 5 bases from J, the gap between germline ends came to 41 bases. This CDR3 comprises 23 residues. Germline CDR1 and CDR2: PRHDT and FYEKMQ (reference sequence). CDR3: CASSSYYLIDQDRDNWRATEAFF. The CDR3 nucleotides read TGTGCCAGCAGCTCATACTACTTAATAGACCAGGACCGGGACAACTGGCGGGCAACTGAAGCTTTCTTT.

Turning to this clonotype: A read error may explain this, as a much larger clone is one base away. Lacking the conserved final phenylalanine or tryptophan, this CDR3 likely reflects a read error. No DNA is shown, since the ends of the CDR3 on it are uncertain; the CDR3 is the one TCRdb lists. This rearrangement joins TRBV21-1 to TRBJ2-3. TRBV21-1 is flagged as a pseudogene. The CDR3 length equals 12 residues, ends included. CDR3 loop: CASRGRSRSQYL.

This clonotype was picked up many times. This CDR3 reads CAIAGGAREQYF. CDR3 in DNA: TGTGCCATCGCCGGGGGGGCCCGCGAGCAGTACTTC. The V call is TRBV2, the J call TRBJ2-7; the match to TRBD2 covers 8 bases. Unmatched junction bases numbered 8, after V lost 10 bases and J lost 6 bases. This CDR3 is 12 amino acids long. Per the germline V gene, CDR1 is SNHLY and CDR2 is FYNNEI.

This chain joins TRBV11-2 and TRBJ2-7; 8 bases are a match to TRBD2. CDR1 SGHAT and CDR2 FQNNGV come from the germline V gene. With V trimmed by 0 bases and J by 4 bases, 11 bases remained unmatched. This CDR3 has 17 amino acids. The DNA of the CDR3 is TGTGCCAGCAGCTTAGATTCCCTCAGCGGGAGTACGTACGAGCAGTACTTC. Translated: CASSLDSLSGSTYEQYF.

This clonotype was counted ten times or more. The rearrangement joins TRBV6-5 to TRBJ2-7; TRBD1 agrees at 11 bases. Germline values: CDR1 MNHEY, CDR2 SVGAGI. CDR3 length: 15 amino acids. V lost 2 bases, J lost 3 bases, and 3 bases stayed unmatched. The CDR3 region is CASSYRTGGNYEQYF. CDR3 nucleotide sequence: TGTGCCAGCAGTTACCGGACAGGGGGCAACTACGAGCAGTACTTC.